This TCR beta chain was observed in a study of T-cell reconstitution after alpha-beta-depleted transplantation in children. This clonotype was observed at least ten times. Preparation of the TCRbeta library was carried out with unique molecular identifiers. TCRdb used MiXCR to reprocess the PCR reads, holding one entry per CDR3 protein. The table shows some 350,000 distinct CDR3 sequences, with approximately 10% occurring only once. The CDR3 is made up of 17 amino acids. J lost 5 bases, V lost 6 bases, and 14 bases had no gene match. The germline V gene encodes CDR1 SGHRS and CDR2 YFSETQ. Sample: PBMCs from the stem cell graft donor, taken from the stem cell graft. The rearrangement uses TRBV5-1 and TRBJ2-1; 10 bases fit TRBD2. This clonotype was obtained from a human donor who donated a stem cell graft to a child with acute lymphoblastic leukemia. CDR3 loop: CASTKGLAGDPNNEQFF. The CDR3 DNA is TGCGCCAGCACGAAGGGGCTAGCGGGAGACCCGAACAATGAGCAGTTCTTC.